The sequence of this TCR beta chain was determined in a study of T-cell reconstitution after alpha-beta-depleted transplantation in children. General study points: At one year after transplant, newly produced T cells mostly accounted for T-cell counts and diversity. Reported findings indicate that, about two months after transplant, alpha-beta T cells came from several hundred expanded clones, which were derived from non-depleted graft cells.

The TCRbeta library incorporated unique molecular identifiers. MiXCR, run by TCRdb on the PCR reads, gives a single entry per CDR3 protein. The sample consists of about a million distinct CDR3 sequences, under 30% of them appearing once. V dropped 0 bases and J dropped 2; count of bases not matched to a gene: 6. The CDR3 covers 16 residues. In germline, CDR1 is MGHRA, CDR2 YSYEKL. The sample holds a few counts of this clonotype. Its target is unknown. This clonotype originated in a boy under three years old who had a stem cell transplant for SCID, so the T cells may come from the graft donor. Sample: PBMCs, mostly from graft donor cells, taken 360 days after TCRalphabeta/CD19-depleted stem cell transplant. The chain has TRBV4-1 and TRBJ2-7; TRBD1 matches 8 bases. Here the CDR3 reads CASSQETGTGPYEQYF. DNA of the CDR3: TGCGCCAGCAGCCAAGAGACCGGGACAGGCCCCTACGAGCAGTACTTC.